This TCR beta chain stems from a study of cytotoxic CD8 clonotypes in ibrutinib-treated CLL. Study-wide results and caveats: Higher clonality was seen at ibrutinib response and a return toward baseline at progression. At the start, clonality exceeded age-matched healthy donors and followed circulating CD8+ T-cell counts. Public clonotypes occurred uncommonly; on treatment, they contracted or remained stable.

The CDR3 loop spans 11 amino acids. Germline CDR1 LNHDA, CDR2 SQIVND (reference sequence). V was cut by 2 bases and J by 9 bases, with 5 bases left in between. Cryopreserved PBMCs were the source of 2 to 2.5 micrograms of genomic DNA, which went to TCR beta libraries. This clone was counted once. Its cognate antigen is unknown. Generated by immunoSEQ multiplex PCR, the TCRdb table keeps only in-frame clones and is missing some. The data contain 100,000 to 150,000 clones, approximately 85% of them seen just once; the ten biggest clones take up roughly 2%. The chain uses TRBV19 and TRBJ1-3; no reliable D call. The sequenced sample was PBMCs, obtained after 24 months of ibrutinib treatment. This clonotype was sampled from a human donor with chronic lymphocytic leukemia. This CDR3 reads CASSIMSTIYF. In DNA, the CDR3 is TGTGCCAGTAGTATAATGAGCACCATATATTTT. The whole variable domain, filled in from reference TRBV19 and TRBJ1-3, reads DGGITQSPKYLFRKEGQNVTLSCEQNLNHDAMYWYRQDPGQGLRLIYYSQIVNDFQKGDIAEGYSVSREKKESFPLTVTSAQKNPTAFYLCASSIMSTIYFGEGSWLTVV.